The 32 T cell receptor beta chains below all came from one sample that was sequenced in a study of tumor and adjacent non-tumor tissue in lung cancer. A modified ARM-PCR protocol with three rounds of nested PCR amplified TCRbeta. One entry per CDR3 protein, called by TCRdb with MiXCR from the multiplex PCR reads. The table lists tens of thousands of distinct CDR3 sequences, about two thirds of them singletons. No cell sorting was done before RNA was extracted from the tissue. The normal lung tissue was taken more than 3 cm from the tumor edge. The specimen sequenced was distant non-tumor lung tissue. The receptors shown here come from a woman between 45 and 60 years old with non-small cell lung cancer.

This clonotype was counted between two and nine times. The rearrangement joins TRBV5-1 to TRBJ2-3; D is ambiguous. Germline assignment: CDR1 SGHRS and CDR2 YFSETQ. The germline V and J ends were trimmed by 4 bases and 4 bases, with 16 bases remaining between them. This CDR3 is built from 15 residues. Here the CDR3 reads CASSPIGRFADTQYF. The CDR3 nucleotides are TGCGCCAGCAGCCCGATTGGCAGGTTTGCAGATACGCAGTATTTT.

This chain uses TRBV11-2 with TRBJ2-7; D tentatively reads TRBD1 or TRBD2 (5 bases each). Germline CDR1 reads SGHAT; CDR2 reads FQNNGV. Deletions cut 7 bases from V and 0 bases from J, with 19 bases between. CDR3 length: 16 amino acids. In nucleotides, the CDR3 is TGTGCCAGCACCCCAGTCGGGGCGCAGGGCTCCTACGAGCAGTACTTC. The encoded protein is CASTPVGAQGSYEQYF.

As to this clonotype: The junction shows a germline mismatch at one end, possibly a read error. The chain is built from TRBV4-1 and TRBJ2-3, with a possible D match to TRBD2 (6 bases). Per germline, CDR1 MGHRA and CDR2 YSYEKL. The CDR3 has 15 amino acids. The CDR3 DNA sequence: TGCTCCAGCAGCCAAGTCGTGGGGGGTACAGATACGCAGTATTTT. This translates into CSSSQVVGGTDTQYF.

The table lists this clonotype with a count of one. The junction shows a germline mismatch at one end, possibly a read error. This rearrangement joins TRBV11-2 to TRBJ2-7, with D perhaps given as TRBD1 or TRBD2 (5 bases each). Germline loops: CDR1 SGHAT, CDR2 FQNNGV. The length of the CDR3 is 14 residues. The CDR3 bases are TGTGGCAGCAGCTTAACACTTTGGGACGACGAGCAGTACTTC. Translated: CGSSLTLWDDEQYF.

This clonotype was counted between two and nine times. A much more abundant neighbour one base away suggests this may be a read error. The CDR3 protein is CASRGDRTSGRGEQLF. CDR3 nucleotide sequence: TGTGCCAGCAGGGGGGATAGGACTAGCGGGAGAGGTGAGCAGCTCTTC. This chain connects TRBV12-3 or TRBV12-4 to TRBJ2-1; 13 bases fit TRBD2. The CDR3 is made up of 16 amino acids.

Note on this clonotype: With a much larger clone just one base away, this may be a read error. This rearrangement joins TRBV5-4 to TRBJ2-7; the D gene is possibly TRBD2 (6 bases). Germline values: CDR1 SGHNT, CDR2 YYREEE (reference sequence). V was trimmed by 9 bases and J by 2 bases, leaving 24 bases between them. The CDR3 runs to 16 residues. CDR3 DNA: TGTGCCAACAGTGAGGGGAGCGGGTACACGACCTACGAGCAGTACTTC. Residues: CANSEGSGYTTYEQYF.

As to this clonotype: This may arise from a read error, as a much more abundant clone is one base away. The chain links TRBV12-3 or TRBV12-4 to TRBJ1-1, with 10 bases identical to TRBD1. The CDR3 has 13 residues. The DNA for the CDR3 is TGTGCCAGCAGCCCCGGGACAGGGGCTGAAACTTTCTTT. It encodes CASSPGTGAETFF.

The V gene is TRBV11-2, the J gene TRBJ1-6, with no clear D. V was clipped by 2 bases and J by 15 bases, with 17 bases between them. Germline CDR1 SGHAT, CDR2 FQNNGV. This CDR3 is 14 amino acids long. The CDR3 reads CASSLTVYNSFLHF. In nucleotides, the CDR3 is TGTGCCAGCAGCTTAACCGTTTATAATTCATTCCTCCACTTT.

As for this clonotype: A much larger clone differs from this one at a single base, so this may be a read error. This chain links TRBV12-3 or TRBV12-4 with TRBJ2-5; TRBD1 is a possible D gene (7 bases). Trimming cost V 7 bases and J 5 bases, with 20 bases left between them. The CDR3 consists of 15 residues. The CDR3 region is CASIPRQGGGETQYF. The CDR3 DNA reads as TGTGCCAGCATTCCCCGACAGGGCGGAGGGGAGACCCAGTACTTC.

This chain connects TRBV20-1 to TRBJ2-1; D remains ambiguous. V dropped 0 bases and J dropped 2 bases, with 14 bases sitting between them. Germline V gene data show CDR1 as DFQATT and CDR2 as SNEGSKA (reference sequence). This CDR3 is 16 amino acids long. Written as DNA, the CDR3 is TGCAGTGCTAGAGATCTCAACACAGTGCCCTACAATGAGCAGTTCTTC. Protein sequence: CSARDLNTVPYNEQFF.

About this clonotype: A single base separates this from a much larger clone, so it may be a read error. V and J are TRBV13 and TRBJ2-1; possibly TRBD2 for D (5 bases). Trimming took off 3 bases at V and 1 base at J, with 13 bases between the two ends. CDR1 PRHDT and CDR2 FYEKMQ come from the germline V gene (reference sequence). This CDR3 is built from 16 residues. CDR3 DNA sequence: TGTGCCAGCAGCTTTAGCGTGAGAGTTTCCTACAATGAGCAGTTCTTC. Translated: CASSFSVRVSYNEQFF.

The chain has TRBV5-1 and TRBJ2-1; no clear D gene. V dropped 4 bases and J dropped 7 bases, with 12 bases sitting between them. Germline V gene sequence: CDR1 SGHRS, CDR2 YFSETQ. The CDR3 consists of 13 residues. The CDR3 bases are TGCGCCAGCAGCATGTCGGGTTCGAATGAGCAGTTCTTC. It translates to CASSMSGSNEQFF. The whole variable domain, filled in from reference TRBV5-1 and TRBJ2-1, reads KAGVTQTPRYLIKTRGQQVTLSCSPISGHRSVSWYQQTPGQGLQFLFEYFSETQRNKGNFPGRFSGRQFSNSRSEMNVSTLELGDSALYLCASSMSGSNEQFFGPGTRLTVL.

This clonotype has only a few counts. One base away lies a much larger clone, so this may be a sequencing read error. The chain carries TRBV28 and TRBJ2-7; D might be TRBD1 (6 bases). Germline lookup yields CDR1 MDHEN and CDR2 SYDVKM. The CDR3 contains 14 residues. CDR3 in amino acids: CASTQTGTWDDQYF. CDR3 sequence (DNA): TGTGCCAGCACCCAAACCGGGACATGGGACGATCAGTACTTC.

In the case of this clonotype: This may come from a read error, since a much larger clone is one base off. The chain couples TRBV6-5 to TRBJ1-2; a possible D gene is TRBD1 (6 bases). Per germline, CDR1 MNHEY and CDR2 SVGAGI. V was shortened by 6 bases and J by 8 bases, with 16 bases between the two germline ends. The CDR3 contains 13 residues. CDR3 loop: CASSDRGGLGYTF. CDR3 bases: TGTGCCAGCAGCGATAGAGGGGGGCTGGGCTACACCTTC.

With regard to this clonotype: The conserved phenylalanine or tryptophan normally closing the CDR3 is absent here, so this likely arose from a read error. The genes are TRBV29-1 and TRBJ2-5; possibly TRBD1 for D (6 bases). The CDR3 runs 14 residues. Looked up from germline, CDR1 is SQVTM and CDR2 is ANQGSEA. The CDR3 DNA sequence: TGCAGCGTTGTGCCCGGGACAACAAAAGATACCCAGTACTTA. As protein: CSVVPGTTKDTQYL.

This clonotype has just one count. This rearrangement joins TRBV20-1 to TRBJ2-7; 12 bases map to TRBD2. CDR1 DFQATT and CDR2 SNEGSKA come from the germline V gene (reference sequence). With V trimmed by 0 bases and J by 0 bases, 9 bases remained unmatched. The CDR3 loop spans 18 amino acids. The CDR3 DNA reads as TGCAGTGCTAGAGAGGGACTAGCGGGTATCCCGGCCTCCTACGAGCAGTACTTC. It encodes CSAREGLAGIPASYEQYF.

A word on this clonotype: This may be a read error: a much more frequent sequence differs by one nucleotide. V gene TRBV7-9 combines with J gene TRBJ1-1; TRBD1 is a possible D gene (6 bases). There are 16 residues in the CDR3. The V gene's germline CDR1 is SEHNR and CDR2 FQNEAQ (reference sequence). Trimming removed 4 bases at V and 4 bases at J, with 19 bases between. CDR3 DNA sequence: TGTGCCAGCAGCTACACCCGGGACATGGGGCCCACTGAAGCTTTCTTT. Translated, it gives CASSYTRDMGPTEAFF. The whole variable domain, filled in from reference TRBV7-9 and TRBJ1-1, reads DTGVSQNPRHKITKRGQNVTFRCDPISEHNRLYWYRQTLGQGPEFLTYFQNEAQLEKSRLLSDRFSAERPKGSFSTLEIQRTEQGDSAMYLCASSYTRDMGPTEAFFGQGTRLTVV.

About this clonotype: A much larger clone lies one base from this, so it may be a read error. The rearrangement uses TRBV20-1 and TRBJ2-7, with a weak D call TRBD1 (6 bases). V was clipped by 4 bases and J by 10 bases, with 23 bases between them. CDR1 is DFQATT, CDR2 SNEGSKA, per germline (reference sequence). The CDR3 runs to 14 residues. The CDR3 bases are TGCAGTGCTATTCGCAGGGGCCCTCAACGGGACCAGTACTTC. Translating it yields CSAIRRGPQRDQYF.

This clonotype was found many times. CDR3 bases: TGTGCCAGCAGTGGGATCAGGTTAAACTCTGGAAACACCATATATTTT. It is translated as CASSGIRLNSGNTIYF. The V gene is TRBV6-1, the J gene TRBJ1-3; D unclear. Germline CDR1 is MNHNS and CDR2 is SASEGT. Trimming cost V 4 bases and J 0 bases, with 13 bases left between them. The CDR3 runs to 16 residues.

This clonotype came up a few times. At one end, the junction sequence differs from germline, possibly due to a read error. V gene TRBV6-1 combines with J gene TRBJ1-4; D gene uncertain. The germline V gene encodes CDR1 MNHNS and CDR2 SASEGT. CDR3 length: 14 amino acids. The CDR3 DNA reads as TGTGCCAGCAGAGAACGGTCGTCAAGAGAAAAATTGTTTTTT. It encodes CASRERSSREKLFF.

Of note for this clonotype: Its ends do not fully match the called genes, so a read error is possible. CDR3 residues: CSARVASYKQYF. The CDR3, as DNA: TGCAGTGCTAGAGTAGCTAGCTACAAGCAGTACTTC. The chain has TRBV20-1 and TRBJ2-7; D is perhaps TRBD2 (5 bases). This CDR3 is 12 amino acids long. The germline V gene encodes CDR1 DFQATT and CDR2 SNEGSKA (reference sequence).

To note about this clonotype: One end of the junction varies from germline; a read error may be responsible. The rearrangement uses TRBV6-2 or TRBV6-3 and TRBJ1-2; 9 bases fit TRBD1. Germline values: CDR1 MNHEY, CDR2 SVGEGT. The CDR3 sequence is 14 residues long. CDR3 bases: TGTGTCAGCAGTCGCGGACAGGGGCAGGATGGCTACACCTTT. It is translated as CVSSRGQGQDGYTF.

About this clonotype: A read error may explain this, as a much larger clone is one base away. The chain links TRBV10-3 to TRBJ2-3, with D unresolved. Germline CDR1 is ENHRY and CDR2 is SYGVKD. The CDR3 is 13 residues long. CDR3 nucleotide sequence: TGTACCATCAGTGTAGAGGGCACAGATACGCAGTATTTT. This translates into CTISVEGTDTQYF.

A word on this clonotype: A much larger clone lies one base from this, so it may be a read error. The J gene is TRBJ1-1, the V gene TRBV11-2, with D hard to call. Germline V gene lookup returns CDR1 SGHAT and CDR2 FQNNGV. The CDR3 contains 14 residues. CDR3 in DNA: TGTGACAGCGTTCTGGGCGTGGGGTACACTGAAGCTTTCTTT. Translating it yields CDSVLGVGYTEAFF.

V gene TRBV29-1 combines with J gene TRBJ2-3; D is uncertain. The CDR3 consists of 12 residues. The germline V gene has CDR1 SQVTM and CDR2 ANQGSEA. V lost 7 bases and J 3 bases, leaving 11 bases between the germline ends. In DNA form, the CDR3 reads TGCAGCGAATTCGATCTGACAGATACGCAGTATTTT. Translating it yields CSEFDLTDTQYF.

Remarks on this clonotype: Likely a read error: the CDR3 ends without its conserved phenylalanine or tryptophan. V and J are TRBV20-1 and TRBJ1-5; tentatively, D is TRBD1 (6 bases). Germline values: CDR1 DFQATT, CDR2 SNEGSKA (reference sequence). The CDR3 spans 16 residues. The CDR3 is CSARAPTGFGNQPQHY. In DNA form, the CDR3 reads TGCAGTGCTAGAGCCCCTACAGGGTTCGGCAATCAGCCTCAGCATTAT.

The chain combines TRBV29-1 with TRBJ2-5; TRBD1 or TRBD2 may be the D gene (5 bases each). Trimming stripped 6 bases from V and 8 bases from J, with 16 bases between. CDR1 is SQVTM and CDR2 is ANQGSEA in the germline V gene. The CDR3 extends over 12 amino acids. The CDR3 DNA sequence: TGCAGCGTGTGGGGGTGGGACGGAACCCAGTACTTC. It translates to CSVWGWDGTQYF. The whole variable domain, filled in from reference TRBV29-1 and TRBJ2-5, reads SAVISQKPSRDICQRGTSLTIQCQVDSQVTMMFWYRQQPGQSLTLIATANQGSEATYESGFVIDKFPISRPNLTFSTLTVSNMSPEDSSIYLCSVWGWDGTQYFGPGTRLLVL.

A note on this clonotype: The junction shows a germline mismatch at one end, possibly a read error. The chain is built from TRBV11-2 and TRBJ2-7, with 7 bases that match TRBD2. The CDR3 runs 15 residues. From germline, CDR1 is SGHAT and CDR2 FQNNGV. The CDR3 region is CDGSPWASGSYKQYF. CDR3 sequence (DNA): TGTGACGGCAGCCCTTGGGCTAGCGGTTCCTACAAGCAGTACTTC.

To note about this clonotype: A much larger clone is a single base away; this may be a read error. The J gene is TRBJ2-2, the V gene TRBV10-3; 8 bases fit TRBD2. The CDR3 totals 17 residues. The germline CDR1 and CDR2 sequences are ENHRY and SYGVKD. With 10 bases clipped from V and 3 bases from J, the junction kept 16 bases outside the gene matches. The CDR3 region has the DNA TGTGCCACCACAAACCGACCAGCGGGAGCGGACACCGGGGAGCTGTTTTTT. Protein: CATTNRPAGADTGELFF.

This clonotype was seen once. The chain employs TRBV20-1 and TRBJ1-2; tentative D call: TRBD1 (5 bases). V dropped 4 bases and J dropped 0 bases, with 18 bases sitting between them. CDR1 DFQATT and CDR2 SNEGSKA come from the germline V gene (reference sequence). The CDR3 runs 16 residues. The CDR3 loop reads CSAMGDRILTNYGYTF. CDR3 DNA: TGCAGTGCTATGGGGGACCGAATCCTTACTAACTATGGCTACACCTTC.

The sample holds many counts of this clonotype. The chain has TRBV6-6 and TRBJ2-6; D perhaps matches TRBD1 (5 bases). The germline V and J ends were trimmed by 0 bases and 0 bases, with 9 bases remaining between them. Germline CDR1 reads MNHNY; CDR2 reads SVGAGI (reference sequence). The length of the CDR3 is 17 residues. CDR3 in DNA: TGTGCCAGCAGTTACTCGAGTGACAGCTCTGGGGCCAACGTCCTGACTTTC. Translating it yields CASSYSSDSSGANVLTF.

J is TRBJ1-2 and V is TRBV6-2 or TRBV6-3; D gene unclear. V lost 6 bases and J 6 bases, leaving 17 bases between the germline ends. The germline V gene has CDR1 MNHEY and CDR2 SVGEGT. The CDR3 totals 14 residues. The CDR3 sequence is CASSRGRGQNGYTF. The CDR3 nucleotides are TGTGCCAGCAGCCGCGGACGGGGTCAGAATGGCTACACCTTC.